These T cell receptor beta chains were read from a single sample in a study of T cells in localized non-small cell lung cancer. The repertoire was sequenced with immunoSEQ multiplex PCR; TCRdb's copy has only in-frame clones and lacks some. The repertoire holds 4,200 or so clones, with 25% as singletons. Source: lung tumor tissue, taken before any cancer treatment. The receptors derive from a male donor older than 55 with stage I lung adenocarcinoma. Both conserved end residues are part of each CDR3. Each record gives: D gene, clone size, V gene, J gene, CDR3 DNA, CDR3 protein. D genes are given only for firm matches. Clone size, where shown, is once, few, many, or a class for clones that have expanded.

D: .
size: once
V: TRBV30
J: TRBJ1-1
DNA: TGTGCCTGGAGTAAAAATGTGAGGACTGAAGCTTTCTTT
CDR3: CAWSKNVRTEAFF

D: TRBD2
size: few
V: TRBV9
J: TRBJ2-3
DNA: TGTGCCAGCAGCGTACGACAGCGGGGACTCACAGATACGCAGTATTTT
CDR3: CASSVRQRGLTDTQYF

D: TRBD2
size: few
V: TRBV30
J: TRBJ2-7
DNA: TGTGCCTGGGGCATAGCGGGGGGCAAATCCTACGAGCAGTACTTC
CDR3: CAWGIAGGKSYEQYF

D: .
size: .
V: TRBV11-3
J: TRBJ2-3
DNA: TGTGCCAGCAGCTTATCAGGGCCCTTCACAGATACGCAGTATTTT
CDR3: CASSLSGPFTDTQYF

D: TRBD2
size: .
V: TRBV5-1
J: TRBJ2-1
DNA: TGCGCCAGCAGCCTAGGGACTAGCGGTCGCTCCTACAATGAGCAGTTCTTC
CDR3: CASSLGTSGRSYNEQFF

D: .
size: medium-sized
V: TRBV11-3
J: TRBJ1-1
DNA: TGTGCCAGCAGCCCAAGTCCCCAGGTCCGTCCGAACACTGAAGCTTTCTTT
CDR3: CASSPSPQVRPNTEAFF

D: TRBD2
size: .
V: TRBV30
J: TRBJ2-7
DNA: TGTGCCTGGAGTGTTGGGACTAGCGGGGTCTACGAGCAGTACTTC
CDR3: CAWSVGTSGVYEQYF

D: TRBD1
size: many
V: TRBV11-3
J: TRBJ1-2
DNA: TGTGCCAGCAGCTCTCAACAAGCTGACAGGGGGCGAAATGGCTACACCTTC
CDR3: CASSSQQADRGRNGYTF

D: .
size: medium-sized
V: TRBV11-3
J: TRBJ1-1
DNA: TGTGCCAGCAGCCTCCTACAGGGAACGAACACTGAAGCTTTCTTT
CDR3: CASSLLQGTNTEAFF

D: .
size: .
V: TRBV19
J: TRBJ2-7
DNA: TGTGCCAGTAGTTTGTCGTCAGGATACGAGCAGTACTTC
CDR3: CASSLSSGYEQYF

D: TRBD1
size: .
V: TRBV11-3
J: TRBJ2-3
DNA: TGTGCCAGCAGCTTTACAGGGGGCTTAGGCACAGATACGCAGTATTTT
CDR3: CASSFTGGLGTDTQYF